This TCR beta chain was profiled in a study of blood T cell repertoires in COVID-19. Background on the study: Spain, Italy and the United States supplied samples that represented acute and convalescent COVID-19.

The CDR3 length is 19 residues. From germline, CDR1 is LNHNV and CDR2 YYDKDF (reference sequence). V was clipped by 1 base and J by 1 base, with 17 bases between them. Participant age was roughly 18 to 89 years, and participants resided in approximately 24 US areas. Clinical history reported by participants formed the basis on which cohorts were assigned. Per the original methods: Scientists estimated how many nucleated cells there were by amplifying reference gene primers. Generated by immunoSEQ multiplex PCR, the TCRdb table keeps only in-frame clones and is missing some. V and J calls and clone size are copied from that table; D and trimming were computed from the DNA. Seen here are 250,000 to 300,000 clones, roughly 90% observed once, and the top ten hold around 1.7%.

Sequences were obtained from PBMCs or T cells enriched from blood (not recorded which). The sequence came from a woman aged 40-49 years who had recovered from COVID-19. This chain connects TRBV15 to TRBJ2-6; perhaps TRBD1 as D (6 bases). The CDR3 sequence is CATSRGLSPQGSGANVLTF. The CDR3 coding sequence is TGTGCCACCAGCAGAGGCCTTTCCCCACAGGGTTCTGGGGCCAACGTCCTGACTTTC.